Listed below are T cell receptor beta chains from one sample, sequenced in a study of cytomegalovirus exposure and HLA in healthy donors. Only in-frame clones appear in the TCRdb table, and some are missing; sequencing was by immunoSEQ multiplex PCR. This sample has roughly 180,000 clones, with 79% found just once. The sequencing input was PBMCs. The origin of the receptors is a girl aged 5-17 years in good health and CMV-seropositive. The CDR3 runs from the conserved cysteine through the conserved F or W. A D gene is named only where the DNA matches it firmly. A row's size may be missing; if present it is once, few, many or a size class.

abundance	v_gene	d_gene	j_gene	CDR3nt	CDR3aa
-	TRBV5-6	TRBD1	TRBJ1-3	TGTGCCAGCAGTTACTGGACAGGGGCGGGAAACACCATATATTTT	CASSYWTGAGNTIYF
-	TRBV30	-	TRBJ1-2	TGTGCCTGGAGCGTCCAGTCCTCGGGGGGCTACACCTTC	CAWSVQSSGGYTF
-	TRBV30	TRBD1	TRBJ1-1	TGTGCCTGGAGTGTTGCAGGGGGCCACGACTTTAAAGCTTTCTTT	CAWSVAGGHDFKAFF
-	TRBV5-5	-	TRBJ2-3	TGTGCCAGCAGCTCCTCAGTGACAAATACGCAGTATTTT	CASSSSVTNTQYF
once	TRBV5-5	-	TRBJ1-2	TGTGCCAGCAGCGCCCGGGCGGGTAACCGGATCTATGGCTACACCTTC	CASSARAGNRIYGYTF
-	TRBV6-1	TRBD1	TRBJ2-1	TGTGCCAGCAGTGAAGGATGGCAGGGGGCCGGGAATGAGCAGTTCTTC	CASSEGWQGAGNEQFF
-	TRBV6-5	-	TRBJ2-7	TGTGCCAGCAGTTACGGGCACAGGGACTCCTACGAGCAGTACTTC	CASSYGHRDSYEQYF
-	TRBV27	TRBD2	TRBJ2-5	TGTGCCAGCAGCCCCTCCCCGGGGCGGGGGGGCGGAGTGGAGACCCAGTACTTC	CASSPSPGRGGGVETQYF
-	TRBV28	TRBD1	TRBJ2-5	TGTGCCAGCAGCTCCCGGGACAGGGGTTATGAGACCCAGTACTTC	CASSSRDRGYETQYF
-	TRBV18	TRBD2	TRBJ2-1	TGTGCCAGCTCACGCGGGGGAAATGAGCAGTTCTTC	CASSRGGNEQFF
-	TRBV11-2	-	TRBJ2-7	TGTGCCAGCAGCCCTCCCTATAGAGTTGACGAGCAGTACTTC	CASSPPYRVDEQYF
-	TRBV6-1	TRBD1	TRBJ1-1	TGTGCCAGCAGTGCACAGGGGAGAATGGCTTTCTTT	CASSAQGRMAFF
-	TRBV5-1	TRBD1	TRBJ1-5	TGCGCCAGCAGCTTGGGGACAGGGGTTAGTAATCAGCCCCAGCATTTT	CASSLGTGVSNQPQHF
once	TRBV7-2	TRBD1	TRBJ1-5	TGTGCCAGCAGCTCCACGACAGGGCACAATCAGCCCCAGCATTTT	CASSSTTGHNQPQHF
-	TRBV5-5	-	TRBJ2-7	TGTGCCAGCAGCTTGGCCCCCCAGGGCTCCTACGAGCAGTACTTC	CASSLAPQGSYEQYF
-	TRBV11-3	-	TRBJ1-1	TGTGCCAGCAGCTTACACGGACAATTAGGCACTGAAGCTTTCTTT	CASSLHGQLGTEAFF
few	TRBV6-1	-	TRBJ2-7	TGTGCCAGCAGTGAATCCCGAGGATGGAGTAGCTCCTACGAGCAGTACTTC	CASSESRGWSSSYEQYF
few	TRBV7-2	-	TRBJ2-1	TGTGCCAGCAGCTCACCAGAGAACCTAGACCGGTTCTTC	CASSSPENLDRFF
-	TRBV7-7	TRBD2	TRBJ2-3	TGTGCCAGCAGCCAATTAGCGGGGGGGAAAACAGATACGCAGTATTTT	CASSQLAGGKTDTQYF
-	TRBV10-1	-	TRBJ1-2	TGCGCCAGCAGAGGACAGTGTCCCGGCTACACCTTC	CASRGQCPGYTF
-	TRBV19	-	TRBJ1-5	TGTGCCAGTAGCTCCGGGACAAATAGCAATCAGCCCCAGCATTTT	CASSSGTNSNQPQHF
-	TRBV7-2	-	TRBJ2-7	TGTGCCAGCAGCCCTCAGTGGGGGGAATACGAGCAGTACTTC	CASSPQWGEYEQYF
-	TRBV7-9	-	TRBJ2-1	TGTGCCAGCAGCTTAAACGACCGGAGCTCCTACAATGAGCAGTTCTTC	CASSLNDRSSYNEQFF
-	TRBV4-1	TRBD1	TRBJ1-1	TGCGCCAGCAGCCAAGATTTACAGGGGGTAGGAGAAGCTTTCTTT	CASSQDLQGVGEAFF
few	TRBV4-3	TRBD2	TRBJ2-2	TGCGCCAGCAGCCAAGTACGGGGGGGCTACACCGGGGAGCTGTTTTTT	CASSQVRGGYTGELFF
-	TRBV6-5	-	TRBJ2-1	TGTGCCAGCAGTTCCATAGTGAGCTCCTACAATGAGCAGTTCTTC	CASSSIVSSYNEQFF
-	TRBV10-2	-	TRBJ1-5	TGCGCCAGCAGTCCGACAGCTAATAGCAATCAGCCCCAGCATTTT	CASSPTANSNQPQHF
-	TRBV5-8	TRBD1	TRBJ2-3	TGTGCGCGAGCAAAACAGGGGGACCGAGGCACAGATACGCAGTATTTT	CARAKQGDRGTDTQYF
-	TRBV5-4	-	TRBJ2-1	TGTGCCAGCAGTTACACTAGCTCCACCTACAATGAGCAGTTCTTC	CASSYTSSTYNEQFF
-	TRBV11-2	-	TRBJ2-5	TGTGCCAGCAGCTTCGCCCGGGTTCAAGAGACCCAGTACTTC	CASSFARVQETQYF
-	TRBV27	-	TRBJ1-4	TGTGCCAGCAGTTTTTCTCACAGGAATGAAAAACTGTTTTTT	CASSFSHRNEKLFF
-	TRBV27	TRBD1	TRBJ2-7	TGTGCCAGCAGTTTCTCCTTGTTACAGGGGGCCTACGAGCAGTACTTC	CASSFSLLQGAYEQYF
-	TRBV12-5	TRBD1	TRBJ1-2	TGTGCTAGTGGTTTGGTGTCCCGGGACAGGGTGTTGGGGGGCTACACCTTC	CASGLVSRDRVLGGYTF
-	TRBV2	-	TRBJ1-2	TGTGCCAGCAACCCTACAGGGAACTATGGCTACACCTTC	CASNPTGNYGYTF
-	TRBV4-3	-	TRBJ1-1	TGCGCCAGCAGCCAAGATTGGCCCGTGAACACTGAAGCTTTCTTT	CASSQDWPVNTEAFF
-	TRBV5-6	TRBD2	TRBJ2-7	TGTGCCAGCAGCCCACGGACTAGCGGATCTACCTTATCCTCCTACGAGCAGTACTTC	CASSPRTSGSTLSSYEQYF
-	TRBV9	-	TRBJ2-3	TGTGCCAGCAGCGTGCAAACGACTAGCACAGATACGCAGTATTTT	CASSVQTTSTDTQYF
-	TRBV6-5	-	TRBJ2-3	TGTGCCAGCAGTCGGGGTAGGGCCACAGATACGCAGTATTTT	CASSRGRATDTQYF
-	TRBV6-5	-	TRBJ1-3	TGTGCCAGCAGGCCGACAGGCCCCTCTGGAAACACCATATATTTT	CASRPTGPSGNTIYF
-	TRBV2	-	TRBJ1-2	TGTGCCAGGGTCCAGGGGTATGGCTACACCTTC	CARVQGYGYTF
-	TRBV5-1	TRBD1	TRBJ2-6	TGCGCCAGCAGCCTAGGACAGGGGGCCGGGGCCAACGTCCTGACTTTC	CASSLGQGAGANVLTF
-	TRBV5-1	-	TRBJ2-3	TGCGCCAGCAGCTTGGCGTTAGGGGAAACAGATACGCAGTATTTT	CASSLALGETDTQYF
few	TRBV6-1	-	TRBJ1-5	TGTGCCAGCAGTGCTGGCGTAACTCAGGCCCAGCATTTT	CASSAGVTQAQHF